The clone carrying this T cell receptor beta chain was seen a handful of times. This record comes from a study of cytomegalovirus exposure and HLA in healthy donors. 60 Vbeta and 13 Jbeta primers were used in PCR. TCRdb's table, derived via immunoSEQ multiplex PCR, lists solely in-frame clones and lacks some. The table records around 120,000 clones, around 60% of them present only once. With 8 bases clipped from V and 2 bases from J, the junction kept 13 bases outside the gene matches. The CDR3 covers 15 residues. Germline values: CDR1 SQVTM, CDR2 ANQGSEA. The sequencing sample was made of PBMCs. This TCR came from a man aged 35 to 55 in good health and CMV-seropositive. This chain uses TRBV29-1 with TRBJ2-3, with 7 bases that match TRBD2. CDR3: CSLREGTHFTDTQYF. The DNA for the CDR3 is TGCAGCCTCAGGGAGGGGACTCACTTCACAGATACGCAGTATTTT.